The rows below give T cell receptor beta chains drawn from one sample of a study of blood T cell repertoires in COVID-19. TCRdb keeps only in-frame clones here, not all; method: immunoSEQ multiplex PCR. This table has around 150,000 clones, approximately 90% appearing once. Specimen: peripheral blood. These receptors were collected from a woman in her sixties or seventies with active or convalescent COVID-19. Each CDR3 is given with its conserved first and last residue. The order of the fields is V gene, clone size, D gene, J gene, CDR3 protein, CDR3 DNA. The D gene is left open where the match is weak. The size of a clone is reported for some rows only, either as once, few or many, or as a class for expanded clones.

V: TRBV2; size: -; D: -; J: TRBJ1-5; CDR3: CASSQQDSVRQPQHF; DNA: TGTGCCAGCAGTCAACAAGACAGCGTTCGTCAGCCCCAGCATTTT
V: TRBV19; size: -; D: TRBD1; J: TRBJ1-3; CDR3: CASSNLGTGGNTIYF; DNA: TGTGCCAGTAGTAACTTAGGGACAGGAGGAAACACCATATATTTT
V: TRBV7-2; size: -; D: TRBD1; J: TRBJ1-3; CDR3: CASSPRQGPGNTIYF; DNA: TGTGCCAGCAGCCCAAGACAGGGGCCTGGAAACACCATATATTTT
V: TRBV2; size: -; D: -; J: TRBJ1-2; CDR3: CASRPTGNRYGYTF; DNA: TGTGCCAGCAGACCTACAGGGAATCGATATGGCTACACCTTC
V: TRBV7-2; size: -; D: -; J: TRBJ2-1; CDR3: CASSLGSSYNEQFF; DNA: TGTGCCAGCAGCTTAGGGAGCTCCTACAATGAGCAGTTCTTC
V: TRBV2; size: -; D: -; J: TRBJ1-2; CDR3: CASINPSGVRTF; DNA: TGTGCCAGCATAAATCCCAGCGGGGTACGGACCTTC
V: TRBV30; size: -; D: -; J: TRBJ1-2; CDR3: CAWMRATSGYGYTF; DNA: TGTGCCTGGATGAGGGCCACATCGGGCTATGGCTACACCTTC
V: TRBV15; size: once; D: TRBD2; J: TRBJ2-3; CDR3: CATAGGGSTDTQYF; DNA: TGTGCCACCGCCGGGGGGGGTAGCACAGATACGCAGTATTTT
V: TRBV4-1; size: once; D: -; J: TRBJ1-2; CDR3: CASSHPRSANGYTF; DNA: TGCGCCAGCAGCCACCCGAGGTCCGCTAATGGCTACACCTTC
V: TRBV7-7; size: -; D: -; J: TRBJ2-2; CDR3: CASSLAFPAGELFF; DNA: TGTGCTAGCAGCTTAGCTTTCCCGGCCGGGGAGCTGTTTTTT
V: TRBV4-1; size: -; D: -; J: TRBJ2-2; CDR3: CASSPGESSVNTGELFF; DNA: TGCGCCAGCAGCCCAGGGGAAAGCAGCGTTAACACCGGGGAGCTGTTTTTT
V: TRBV11-2; size: -; D: TRBD1; J: TRBJ1-1; CDR3: CASSLSRTGSTEAFF; DNA: TGTGCCAGCAGCCTCTCCCGGACAGGGAGCACTGAAGCTTTCTTT
V: TRBV19; size: few; D: TRBD1; J: TRBJ1-6; CDR3: CASSISGQGNSPLHF; DNA: TGTGCCAGTAGTATTTCGGGACAGGGCAATTCACCCCTCCACTTT
V: TRBV18; size: -; D: TRBD1; J: TRBJ2-5; CDR3: CASSPRAARTGSYQETQYF; DNA: TGTGCCAGCTCACCACGAGCGGCCCGGACAGGGTCGTACCAAGAGACCCAGTACTTC
V: TRBV10-3; size: -; D: TRBD2; J: TRBJ2-1; CDR3: CAISEGLAGYNEQFF; DNA: TGTGCCATCAGTGAGGGACTAGCGGGGTACAATGAGCAGTTCTTC
V: TRBV4-3; size: -; D: TRBD2; J: TRBJ2-5; CDR3: CASSPSGGGYQETQYF; DNA: TGCGCCAGCAGCCCTAGCGGGGGGGGATACCAAGAGACCCAGTACTTC
V: TRBV5-1; size: -; D: TRBD2; J: TRBJ2-2; CDR3: CASSLAPAGARAGELFF; DNA: TGCGCCAGCAGCTTGGCCCCAGCGGGGGCTCGGGCCGGGGAGCTGTTTTTT
V: TRBV6-5; size: -; D: -; J: TRBJ1-2; CDR3: CASTITEQRPYGYTF; DNA: TGTGCCAGCACCATTACGGAACAGAGACCCTATGGCTACACCTTC
V: TRBV3-1/TRBV3-2; size: -; D: -; J: TRBJ1-3; CDR3: CASSQVPGAGNTIYF; DNA: TGTGCCAGCAGCCAAGTTCCGGGGGCTGGAAACACCATATATTTT
V: TRBV24-1; size: -; D: -; J: TRBJ2-1; CDR3: CATSRVSGGRDEQFF; DNA: TGTGCCACCAGTCGGGTATCTGGTGGCAGGGATGAGCAGTTCTTC
V: TRBV6-6; size: -; D: TRBD1; J: TRBJ1-4; CDR3: CASLLDRAGEKLFF; DNA: TGTGCCAGCCTATTAGACAGGGCGGGTGAAAAACTGTTTTTT
V: TRBV9; size: -; D: -; J: TRBJ2-1; CDR3: CASSTSGFSYNEQFF; DNA: TGTGCCAGCAGCACCAGCGGCTTCTCCTACAATGAGCAGTTCTTC
V: TRBV7-9; size: -; D: -; J: TRBJ2-3; CDR3: CASSRTNHDTDTQYF; DNA: TGTGCCAGCAGCAGGACTAACCACGACACAGATACGCAGTATTTT
V: TRBV4-3; size: -; D: -; J: TRBJ1-2; CDR3: CASSQDAPPGNYGYTF; DNA: TGCGCCAGCAGCCAAGACGCCCCCCCCGGGAACTATGGCTACACCTTC
V: TRBV5-1; size: -; D: -; J: TRBJ1-4; CDR3: CASSFGGLTNEKLFF; DNA: TGCGCCAGCAGCTTTGGAGGTTTAACTAATGAAAAACTGTTTTTT
V: TRBV11-2; size: -; D: -; J: TRBJ1-4; CDR3: CASSSGLGLEKLFF; DNA: TGTGCCAGCAGCTCCGGACTTGGCCTCGAAAAACTGTTTTTT
V: TRBV30; size: -; D: -; J: TRBJ2-1; CDR3: CAWTKSLGGGPYNEQFF; DNA: TGTGCCTGGACCAAAAGTCTTGGGGGCGGACCCTACAATGAGCAGTTCTTC
V: TRBV23-1; size: -; D: -; J: TRBJ1-1; CDR3: CASSQFLHRGVNTEAFF; DNA: TGCGCCAGCAGTCAATTTCTCCACCGGGGGGTGAACACTGAAGCTTTCTTT
V: TRBV19; size: -; D: -; J: TRBJ2-1; CDR3: CASKVRGATNEQFF; DNA: TGTGCCAGTAAGGTCCGGGGGGCGACGAATGAGCAGTTCTTC
V: TRBV2; size: -; D: -; J: TRBJ2-3; CDR3: CASSEALSRTDTQYF; DNA: TGTGCCAGCAGTGAAGCGCTGAGCCGGACAGATACGCAGTATTTT
V: TRBV18; size: once; D: -; J: TRBJ1-5; CDR3: CASSPNGDKNQPQHF; DNA: TGTGCCAGCTCACCAAATGGGGACAAGAATCAGCCCCAGCATTTT
V: TRBV15; size: -; D: -; J: TRBJ1-4; CDR3: CATSRGAATNEKLFF; DNA: TGTGCCACCAGCAGAGGGGCTGCAACTAATGAAAAACTGTTTTTT
V: TRBV19; size: -; D: TRBD2; J: TRBJ2-3; CDR3: CASSRDYTDTQYF; DNA: TGTGCCAGTAGTAGGGACTACACAGATACGCAGTATTTT
V: TRBV2; size: once; D: TRBD1; J: TRBJ1-6; CDR3: CASTGTGGFIFDSPLHF; DNA: TGTGCCAGCACCGGGACAGGGGGCTTCATTTTTGATTCACCCCTCCACTTT
V: TRBV6-5; size: -; D: -; J: TRBJ2-7; CDR3: CASSYSRRSSYEQYF; DNA: TGTGCCAGCAGTTACTCACGGAGGTCTAGCTACGAGCAGTACTTC
V: TRBV7-2; size: -; D: TRBD2; J: TRBJ2-5; CDR3: CASSLKRGGPQETQYF; DNA: TGTGCCAGCAGCTTAAAGCGGGGGGGTCCCCAAGAGACCCAGTACTTC
V: TRBV20-1; size: -; D: TRBD1; J: TRBJ1-2; CDR3: CSASDDRGLGYGYTF; DNA: TGCAGTGCTAGTGACGACAGGGGGCTCGGCTATGGCTACACCTTC
V: TRBV6-1; size: few; D: -; J: TRBJ1-1; CDR3: CASSEEGMNTEAFF; DNA: TGTGCCAGCAGTGAAGAGGGGATGAACACTGAAGCTTTCTTT
V: TRBV18; size: -; D: -; J: TRBJ1-6; CDR3: CASSPRKQGSSPLHF; DNA: TGTGCCAGCTCACCGAGGAAACAGGGAAGTTCACCCCTCCACTTT
V: TRBV9; size: -; D: -; J: TRBJ1-1; CDR3: CASSPRAEGKAEAFF; DNA: TGTGCCAGCAGCCCCCGGGCCGAGGGAAAGGCTGAAGCTTTCTTT
V: TRBV19; size: -; D: -; J: TRBJ1-1; CDR3: CASSADGGRTEAFF; DNA: TGTGCCAGTAGTGCGGACGGGGGAAGAACTGAAGCTTTCTTT
V: TRBV7-2; size: -; D: -; J: TRBJ1-2; CDR3: CASSLGFGNYGYTF; DNA: TGTGCCAGCAGCTTAGGTTTCGGGAACTATGGCTACACCTTC